The subject of this entry is one T cell receptor beta chain. Its specific antigen is unknown. No much larger clone exists at a distance of one base, and base qualities are not known. TCRbeta CDR3 regions were amplified from genomic DNA using the immunoSEQ Assay, a bias-controlled multiplex PCR. On the authors' methods: Nucleated cell counts per sample were estimated from amplification of reference gene primers within the assay. To quantify the absolute abundance of each unique TCRbeta CDR3 rearrangement, sequence reads were collapsed and filtered. Productive Simpson clonality was computed per sample as the square root of Simpson's diversity index over productive rearrangements. Entries here come from immuneACCESS through TCRdb and include only in-frame sequences with V and J called. Some clones fail to appear in such tables; in the studies checked, an unresolved V gene covers under half of the shortfall, and the cause of the remainder is unknown. Clonal size and the V and J genes are those of that table, whereas D and trimming came from the DNA. This sample comprises fewer than 350,000 clones, about nine tenths of them detected only once. Around 8.9% of the sample comes from the top ten.

CDR1 is given as SGHRS and CDR2 as YFSETQ, both from the germline V gene. Including the terminal cysteine and phenylalanine, the CDR3 comprises 13 residues. The kept DNA is CDR3 alone, 39 bases in frame from the first base. V is pruned by 4 bases and J by 8 bases, leaving 6 bases of the junction without a gene match. At one collaborating source in Seattle, patients were enrolled during active infection and were followed longitudinally through the course of disease. Each collaborating institution followed its own protocols to collect whole blood in K2EDTA tubes. For TCRbeta analysis, collaborators shipped samples in one of three forms: frozen whole blood, isolated PBMCs, or DNA extracted from either of those sample types. These data are taken from a study of blood T cell repertoires in COVID-19 (dated by TCRdb to between 2020 and 2021). Study-wide context: Collaborator samples came from the United States, Italy and Spain and covered acute and convalescent phases of COVID-19. The prospective study material was composed of cDNA or gDNA derived from T cells, B-cell-depleted T cells, or PBMCs. Deeply sampled blood TCRbeta repertoires from subjects exposed to, actively infected with, or recovered from COVID-19 were included in the dataset. A freely available public database, intended as a resource for researchers studying the immune response to SARS-CoV-2, is where the repertoires were released. Samples were obtained from the ongoing ImmuneRACE study (first 160 participants) and from over 1,000 subjects provided by 6 global collaborators. The sample metadata nearly always contained a de-identified subject ID, COVID-19 status, age in years and sex. Where HLA class I and class II types were available, the types were taken from metadata supplied by the sample provider, not from assay-based typing. Results and caveats for the whole study, not just this receptor: The amount of clinical and demographic metadata varied by source and participant and was provided uncurated.

Recombination linked TRBV5-1 to TRBJ2-1, with 7 bases in between that match TRBD1. Sequenced material: peripheral blood. The clonotype was recovered from a man aged 25 to 40 with COVID-19, enrolled during active disease. The nucleotide sequence is TGCGCCAGCAGCCACACAGGGGTCTATGAGCAGTTCTTC. This gives the protein CASSHTGVYEQFF. With all but the CDR3 taken from the reference TRBV5-1 and TRBJ2-1 genes, the full variable domain is: KAGVTQTPRYLIKTRGQQVTLSCSPISGHRSVSWYQQTPGQGLQFLFEYFSETQRNKGNFPGRFSGRQFSNSRSEMNVSTLELGDSALYLCASSHTGVYEQFFGPGTRLTVL.